These 9 T cell receptor beta chains came from one sample sequenced in a study of shared clonotypes between healthy human individuals. Sequencing used immunoSEQ multiplex PCR; TCRdb keeps in-frame clones, though not all of them. The sample has 850,000 to 1,200,000 clones, about 70% seen once. The specimen was memory CD4+ T cells sorted from blood. This sample's subset: CD45RA-negative fraction. The receptor set was obtained from a man aged 18 to 29 in good health.

This clone appeared once. In nucleotides, the CDR3 is TGTGCCAGCAGCCATTACCTAGCGGGGGGGTATAATGAGCAGTTCTTC. It specifies CASSHYLAGGYNEQFF. The chain uses TRBV11-2 and TRBJ2-1; 12 positions agree with TRBD2. The length of the CDR3 is 16 residues. Germline V CDR1 and CDR2: SGHAT, FQNNGV. V was pared by 5 bases and J by 7 bases, with 9 bases of the junction left unmatched.

This sequence joins TRBV4-1 and TRBJ2-7, with TRBD1 identical over 7 bases. Germline CDR1 reads MGHRA; CDR2 reads YSYEKL. CDR3 length: 16 amino acids. Losses at the gene ends were 1 base for V and 3 bases for J; bases not matched to a gene: 9. For the CDR3, the DNA is TGCGCCAGCAGCCAAGGCTCCGGGACAGCGGACTACGAGCAGTACTTC. Its translation is CASSQGSGTADYEQYF.

The chain recombines TRBV28 with TRBJ2-7; 8 nucleotides match TRBD1. J lost 1 base, V lost 5 bases, and 7 bases had no gene match. This CDR3 is built from 15 residues. CDR1 MDHEN and CDR2 SYDVKM come from the germline V gene. CDR3 in DNA: TGTGCCAGCAGTACCCCGGGACAGGTATCCTACGAGCAGTACTTC. Amino acid sequence: CASSTPGQVSYEQYF.

J is TRBJ2-7 and V is TRBV18, with 7 positions matching TRBD1. This CDR3 region has 11 residues. Trimming cost V 3 bases and J 7 bases; bases outside gene matches: 0. The V gene's germline CDR1 is KGHSH and CDR2 LQKENI. The CDR3 DNA sequence: TGTGCCAGCTCACCGGACAGGGAGCAGTACTTC. Translated, it gives CASSPDREQYF.

This clone occurred many times. The chain links TRBV28 to TRBJ2-5; 8 bases map to TRBD1. V was clipped by 5 bases and J by 5 bases; unmatched bases: 4. CDR1 MDHEN and CDR2 SYDVKM come from the germline V gene. CDR3 length: 13 residues. The CDR3 coding sequence is TGTGCCAGCAGTCCAGGGGGCGGGGAGACCCAGTACTTC. Amino acids: CASSPGGGETQYF. The full variable domain, with the rest looked up from reference TRBV28 and TRBJ2-5, is DVKVTQSSRYLVKRTGEKVFLECVQDMDHENMFWYRQDPGLGLRLIYFSYDVKMKEKGDIPEGYSVSREKKERFSLILESASTNQTSMYLCASSPGGGETQYFGPGTRLLVL.

The CDR3 loop is CASSAANRITGELFF. The CDR3 DNA reads as TGTGCCAGCAGCGCCGCTAACAGGATCACCGGGGAGCTGTTTTTT. The gene calls are TRBV9 and TRBJ2-2; D perhaps matches TRBD1 (5 bases). V was clipped by 3 bases and J by 4 bases, with 13 bases between them. The CDR3 covers 15 residues. CDR1 is SGDLS and CDR2 is YYNGEE in the germline V gene.

This clone was observed a few times. Other DNA sequences in this specimen translate into the identical CDR3. The chain uses TRBV7-9 and TRBJ1-3; D gene uncertain. This CDR3 region has 13 residues. V was cut by 5 bases and J by 0 bases, with 5 bases left in between. In germline, CDR1 is SEHNR, CDR2 FQNEAQ (reference sequence). CDR3 coding DNA: TGTGCCAGCAGCCCCTCCTCTGGAAACACCATATATTTT. Translation: CASSPSSGNTIYF.

This chain links TRBV10-3 with TRBJ1-2; 7 positions agree with TRBD1. The CDR3 extends over 14 amino acids. Germline V gene data show CDR1 as ENHRY and CDR2 as SYGVKD. The V gene end was trimmed by 4 bases and the J gene end by 2 bases; junction bases not matched to a gene: 4. The CDR3 coding sequence is TGTGCCATCAGTGCCTTGACAGGGAACTATGGCTACACCTTC. This codes for CAISALTGNYGYTF.

This clone appeared a few times. This rearrangement joins TRBV7-6 to TRBJ1-3, with D possibly being TRBD1 (5 bases). The CDR3 covers 13 residues. Germline V gene sequence: CDR1 SGHVS, CDR2 FNYEAQ. The ends were cut back, 5 bases at V and 7 bases at J, with 12 bases in the middle. The CDR3 coding sequence is TGTGCCAGCAGCCCGGGACTTAGGAACACCATATATTTT. It is translated as CASSPGLRNTIYF.